This TCR beta chain was identified during a study of T cells after posttransplantation cyclophosphamide. TCRdb keeps only in-frame clones here, not all; method: immunoSEQ multiplex PCR. The sample presents roughly 41,000 clones, none singletons. On the day of bone marrow donation, the related graft donor provided peripheral blood. Per the germline V gene, CDR1 is MNHNY and CDR2 is SVGAGI (reference sequence). J was trimmed by 9 bases and V by 5 bases; bases with no gene match: 4. This CDR3 comprises 12 residues. This clone appeared many times. The antigen is unknown. Study outcomes and limitations: After PTCy, TRB diversity resembled that of CNI/methotrexate controls.

The rearrangement uses TRBV6-6 and TRBJ2-1; 7 bases fit TRBD1. This clonotype originated in a man aged 25-45 years in good health and a related stem cell transplant donor. Sequencing was carried out using PBMCs. CDR3 sequence reads: CASSVQGREQFF. The CDR3 nucleotides are TGTGCCAGCAGTGTACAGGGGCGTGAGCAGTTCTTC.